The TCR beta chain under discussion was sequenced for a study of blood T cell repertoires in COVID-19. In the study overall: The samples span acute and convalescent COVID-19 from the United States, Italy and Spain. Sources were T cells, B-cell-depleted T cells, or PBMCs; the material itself was cDNA or gDNA.

V gave up 8 bases and J gave up 10 bases; unmatched junction bases: 12. Germline V gene data show CDR1 as LGHDT and CDR2 as YNNKEL (reference sequence). This CDR3 spans 15 amino acids. Per the authors' pipeline: Reference gene primer amplification yielded estimated nucleated cell counts. TCRdb keeps only in-frame clones here, not all; method: immunoSEQ multiplex PCR. The V and J calls and clone size were taken over from that table, and D and trimming were inferred from the DNA. The table records 35,000 or so clones, less than 85% of them present only once. V and J are TRBV3-1 (or the pseudogene TRBV3-2) and TRBJ1-6, with TRBD1 identical over 9 bases. Source material: peripheral blood. The receptor was derived from a woman in her seventies with acute or convalescent COVID-19. CDR3 sequence reads: CASALTGGKTSPLHF. The CDR3 coding sequence is TGTGCCAGCGCCCTTACAGGGGGCAAAACGTCACCCCTCCACTTT.